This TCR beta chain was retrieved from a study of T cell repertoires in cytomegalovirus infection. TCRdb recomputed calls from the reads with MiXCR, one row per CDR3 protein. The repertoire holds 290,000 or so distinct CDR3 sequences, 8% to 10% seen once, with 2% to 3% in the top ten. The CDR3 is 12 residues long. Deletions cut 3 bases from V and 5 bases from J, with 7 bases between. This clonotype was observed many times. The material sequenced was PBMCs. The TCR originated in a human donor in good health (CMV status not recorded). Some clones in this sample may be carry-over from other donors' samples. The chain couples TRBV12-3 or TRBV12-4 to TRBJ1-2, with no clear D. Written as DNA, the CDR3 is TGTGCCAGCAGTTTCGCAGCATATGGCTACACCTTC. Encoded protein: CASSFAAYGYTF.